A selection of T cell receptor beta chains follows, all from one sample in a study of blood T cell repertoires in COVID-19. The protocol was immunoSEQ multiplex PCR, while the TCRdb copy is restricted to in-frame clones and leaves out a portion. The table lists about 69,000 clones, roughly 80% of them singletons. The sample was peripheral blood. The receptor source for this set is a woman aged 80 or over with acute or convalescent COVID-19. CDR3s include the opening cysteine and the closing phenylalanine or tryptophan. Fields, in order: D gene, V gene, clone size, J gene, CDR3 DNA, CDR3 protein. A D gene is named only where the DNA matches it firmly. Expanded clones get a size class; other rows say once, few or many, or leave the size out.

D gene: NA
V gene: TRBV5-5
clone size: NA
J gene: TRBJ2-3
CDR3 DNA: TGTGCCAGCAGCTTGGTACGACAGCCTAGCACAGATACGCAGTATTTT
CDR3 protein: CASSLVRQPSTDTQYF

D gene: TRBD2
V gene: TRBV7-9
clone size: NA
J gene: TRBJ2-2
CDR3 DNA: TGTGCCAGCACCGTAGGCCCCTCTAGCGGGGGGGCGTACACCGGGGAGCTGTTTTTT
CDR3 protein: CASTVGPSSGGAYTGELFF

D gene: TRBD1
V gene: TRBV4-1
clone size: NA
J gene: TRBJ1-3
CDR3 DNA: TGCGCCAGCAGCCAAGATACCCTAATCGGACAGGGGCCAGGAAACACCATATATTTT
CDR3 protein: CASSQDTLIGQGPGNTIYF

D gene: NA
V gene: TRBV4-1
clone size: NA
J gene: TRBJ2-7
CDR3 DNA: TGCGCCAGCAAGGCCGGGTTAGGGAGCTACGAGCAGTACTTC
CDR3 protein: CASKAGLGSYEQYF

D gene: TRBD1
V gene: TRBV14
clone size: few
J gene: TRBJ1-5
CDR3 DNA: TGTGCCAGCAGCCAATCCGATAGACAGGGGGCGAGGGGCAATCAGCCCCAGCATTTT
CDR3 protein: CASSQSDRQGARGNQPQHF

D gene: TRBD1
V gene: TRBV2
clone size: NA
J gene: TRBJ1-2
CDR3 DNA: TGTGCCAGCAGGGTGGACAGGGGTGGCTACACCTTC
CDR3 protein: CASRVDRGGYTF

D gene: TRBD1
V gene: TRBV5-1
clone size: once
J gene: TRBJ2-7
CDR3 DNA: TGCGCCAGCAGCCCCTCCGGGACAGGTTCCTATAGGCGGCAGTACTTC
CDR3 protein: CASSPSGTGSYRRQYF

D gene: NA
V gene: TRBV2
clone size: NA
J gene: TRBJ2-1
CDR3 DNA: TGTGCCAGCAGCCGCCTAAGGGGGGGGAACAATGAGCAGTTCTTC
CDR3 protein: CASSRLRGGNNEQFF

D gene: TRBD1
V gene: TRBV5-6
clone size: NA
J gene: TRBJ1-2
CDR3 DNA: TGTGCCAGCAGCTTGAAGGGGGCCGGCTATGGCTACACCTTC
CDR3 protein: CASSLKGAGYGYTF

D gene: TRBD1
V gene: TRBV6-6
clone size: NA
J gene: TRBJ2-3
CDR3 DNA: TGTGCCAGCAGTCTTGGACAGGGGATGGCCTCTAGCACAGATACGCAGTATTTT
CDR3 protein: CASSLGQGMASSTDTQYF

D gene: TRBD2
V gene: TRBV19
clone size: NA
J gene: TRBJ2-1
CDR3 DNA: TGTGCCAGTACCGAGGGGGCGGCTAGCGGGGGTGTTGGGGAGCAGTTCTTC
CDR3 protein: CASTEGAASGGVGEQFF

D gene: NA
V gene: TRBV16
clone size: NA
J gene: TRBJ1-3
CDR3 DNA: TGTGCCAGCAGCCAATCTGGGGGGGTTCAAGACTCTGGAAACACCATATATTTT
CDR3 protein: CASSQSGGVQDSGNTIYF

D gene: NA
V gene: TRBV7-2
clone size: once
J gene: TRBJ1-1
CDR3 DNA: TGTGCCAGCAGCTTACTAGGAGGGGCGGGTGAAGCTTTCTTT
CDR3 protein: CASSLLGGAGEAFF

D gene: TRBD1
V gene: TRBV3-1/TRBV3-2
clone size: NA
J gene: TRBJ1-2
CDR3 DNA: TGTGCCAGCAGTCGAGGGACAGGGGGCGGCTATGGCTACACCTTC
CDR3 protein: CASSRGTGGGYGYTF

D gene: NA
V gene: TRBV5-6
clone size: NA
J gene: TRBJ1-2
CDR3 DNA: TGTGCCAGCAGCTCCACAGGGACATGGGACTACACCTTC
CDR3 protein: CASSSTGTWDYTF

D gene: NA
V gene: TRBV10-3
clone size: NA
J gene: TRBJ1-1
CDR3 DNA: TGTGCCATCAGTGCTGGGACTACCGTTAATACGGCTTTCTTT
CDR3 protein: CAISAGTTVNTAFF

D gene: TRBD1
V gene: TRBV6-6
clone size: NA
J gene: TRBJ2-3
CDR3 DNA: TGTGCCAGCAAGTCTCAGGACAGGGGAAGCACAGATACGCAGTATTTT
CDR3 protein: CASKSQDRGSTDTQYF

D gene: NA
V gene: TRBV6-4
clone size: NA
J gene: TRBJ1-3
CDR3 DNA: TGTGCCAGCAGTGACTCGAAAACGGGACACCGAAACACCATATATTTT
CDR3 protein: CASSDSKTGHRNTIYF

D gene: NA
V gene: TRBV3-1/TRBV3-2
clone size: few
J gene: TRBJ2-7
CDR3 DNA: TGTGCCAGCAGCCGCGGACAGAGCTCCTACGAGCAGTACTTC
CDR3 protein: CASSRGQSSYEQYF

D gene: TRBD1
V gene: TRBV6-5
clone size: NA
J gene: TRBJ1-4
CDR3 DNA: TGTGCCAGCAGTCCGTCGGACAGGGGGAATGAAAAACTGTTTTTT
CDR3 protein: CASSPSDRGNEKLFF

D gene: NA
V gene: TRBV2
clone size: NA
J gene: TRBJ2-5
CDR3 DNA: TGTGCCAGCACAGGGTCGGCCCAAGAGACCCAGTACTTC
CDR3 protein: CASTGSAQETQYF

D gene: NA
V gene: TRBV6-5
clone size: NA
J gene: TRBJ1-1
CDR3 DNA: TGTGCCAGCAGGGGCCAGAACACTGAAGCTTTCTTT
CDR3 protein: CASRGQNTEAFF

D gene: TRBD1
V gene: TRBV2
clone size: NA
J gene: TRBJ1-2
CDR3 DNA: TGTGCCAGCAGCCCTGACAGGGGGGGATATGGCTACACCTTC
CDR3 protein: CASSPDRGGYGYTF

D gene: TRBD1
V gene: TRBV7-8
clone size: NA
J gene: TRBJ2-2
CDR3 DNA: TGTGCCAGCAGCTTATCGACTTCGGGACAGGGTAACCGGATTGGCGGCGGGGAGCTGTTTTTT
CDR3 protein: CASSLSTSGQGNRIGGGELFF

D gene: NA
V gene: TRBV5-4
clone size: NA
J gene: TRBJ1-2
CDR3 DNA: TGTGCCAGCAGCTCTCCGGGGGGCCCTCTTTATGGCTACACCTTC
CDR3 protein: CASSSPGGPLYGYTF